This T cell receptor beta chain is drawn from a study of shared clonotypes between healthy human individuals. Overall study context: The plates for each donor numbered three CD4 naive, three CD4 memory, two CD8 naive and one CD8 memory.

V was clipped by 7 bases and J by 5 bases, with 14 bases between them. Germline CDR1 SQVTM, CDR2 ANQGSEA. The CDR3 contains 12 residues. A remark on this clone: Its target is not known. Other DNA sequences in the sample encode the same CDR3.

General study findings and limits: Naive subsets typically showed greater estimated richness than memory subsets.

Repertoires were generated with immunoSEQ multiplex PCR, while TCRdb's copy carries only in-frame clones and drops some. The data hold about 2,500,000 clones, with approximately 94% observed a single time. The sample taken for sequencing was naive CD4+ T cells sorted from blood. Indicated subset: CD45RA+ positively selected. The chain joins TRBV29-1 to TRBJ2-5; a weak D match, TRBD2 (7 bases). The TCR originated in a man between 18 and 35 years old in good health. The CDR3: CSAARGGETQYF. The CDR3 coding sequence is TGCAGCGCCGCGAGGGGGGGGGAGACCCAGTACTTC.